The clone carrying this T cell receptor (beta chain) was recorded many times. The sample comes from a study of neurological immune-mediated disorders. As for time point: longitudinal time-point 1 (baseline). TCRdb analysed the 5' RACE reads with MiXCR anew, one entry per CDR3 protein. This sample has some 54,000 distinct CDR3 sequences, with about 10% found just once. Germline CDR1 is SEHNR and CDR2 is FQNEAQ (reference sequence). The CDR3 is 14 residues long. The V gene lost 3 bases and the J gene lost 8 bases, with 16 bases spanning the gap. The receptor was isolated from a male donor with HTLV-1-associated myelopathy (HAM/TSP). The sample consisted of PBMCs. The genes are TRBV7-9 and TRBJ1-2; tentative D call: TRBD1 (5 bases). The CDR3 reads CASSLLQGSGGYTF. The CDR3 coding sequence is TGTGCCAGCAGCTTGCTCCAGGGTTCCGGAGGCTACACCTTC. Together with reference TRBV7-9 and TRBJ1-2, the CDR3 gives the full variable domain: DTGVSQNPRHKITKRGQNVTFRCDPISEHNRLYWYRQTLGQGPEFLTYFQNEAQLEKSRLLSDRFSAERPKGSFSTLEIQRTEQGDSAMYLCASSLLQGSGGYTFGSGTRLTVV.